These T cell receptor beta chains were read from a single sample in a study of T-cell memory formation after mild COVID-19. TCRdb fed the 5' RACE reads into MiXCR, producing one record per CDR3 protein. The profile shows about 340,000 distinct CDR3 sequences, roughly 13% of them singletons. Material: PBMCs or a T cell subset sorted from them (not recorded which). The source of these receptors is a man aged 18 to 30 who had mild COVID-19 (a few samples of this study predate the infection). Cell type and time point are not known. Both conserved end residues are part of each CDR3. The D gene is left open where the match is weak. The listing skips clone size in some rows; elsewhere it reads once, few, many or a size class.

d_gene	v_gene	j_gene	abundance	CDR3aa	CDR3nt
-	TRBV12-3/TRBV12-4	TRBJ2-6	-	CASSSSGGANVLTF	TGTGCCAGCAGTTCCTCGGGTGGGGCCAACGTCCTGACTTTC
-	TRBV20-1	TRBJ2-2	-	CSARGRGPLGELFF	TGCAGTGCTAGAGGCCGGGGGCCCCTCGGGGAGCTGTTTTTT
-	TRBV7-3	TRBJ2-1	few	CASSPLGGGGPPEQFF	TGTGCCAGCAGCCCCCTCGGGGGTGGCGGTCCCCCGGAGCAGTTCTTC
-	TRBV6-6	TRBJ1-1	-	CASSWTEMNTEAFF	TGTGCCAGCAGTTGGACAGAAATGAACACTGAAGCTTTCTTT
TRBD2	TRBV4-1	TRBJ2-1	many	CASSQDWRGTQQFF	TGCGCCAGCAGCCAAGATTGGCGGGGGACCCAGCAGTTCTTC
TRBD1	TRBV2	TRBJ1-1	few	CASKTGLNTEAFF	TGTGCCAGCAAGACAGGGTTGAACACTGAAGCTTTCTTT
-	TRBV7-7	TRBJ2-2	many	CASSFRTNTGELFF	TGTGCTAGCAGCTTCAGAACGAACACCGGGGAGCTGTTTTTT
-	TRBV20-1	TRBJ2-2	-	CSAHNTVQGELFF	TGCAGTGCCCACAACACCGTCCAAGGGGAGCTGTTTTTT
-	TRBV3-1	TRBJ2-5	few	CASSRKSGVQETQYF	TGTGCCAGCAGCAGGAAGTCCGGGGTCCAAGAGACCCAGTACTTC
-	TRBV2	TRBJ2-1	few	CASTGDYNEQFF	TGTGCCAGCACAGGGGACTACAATGAGCAGTTCTTC
-	TRBV27	TRBJ1-1	few	CASSSTHGIAFF	TGTGCCAGCAGTTCAACCCATGGAATAGCTTTCTTT
-	TRBV20-1	TRBJ2-7	few	CSARGGEAVYEQYF	TGCAGTGCTAGGGGGGGAGAGGCTGTCTACGAGCAGTACTTC
TRBD1	TRBV6-6	TRBJ2-2	-	CASGGQGTSGELFF	TGTGCCAGCGGCGGACAGGGGACGAGCGGGGAGCTGTTTTTT
TRBD2	TRBV7-8	TRBJ2-2	-	CASSFPLAGTGELFF	TGTGCCAGCAGCTTTCCACTAGCGGGCACCGGGGAGCTGTTTTTT
-	TRBV20-1	TRBJ2-5	-	CSANVAPFGTQYF	TGCAGTGCTAACGTAGCGCCCTTCGGTACCCAGTACTTC
-	TRBV5-5	TRBJ1-1	-	CASSLVGQSTEAFF	TGTGCCAGCAGCTTGGTGGGGCAGAGTACTGAAGCTTTCTTT
-	TRBV9	TRBJ2-5	-	CASSVGVGPPETQYF	TGTGCCAGCAGCGTAGGGGTGGGGCCCCCCGAGACCCAGTACTTC
-	TRBV24-1	TRBJ2-5	few	CATSDPIEETQYF	TGTGCCACCAGTGACCCGATCGAAGAGACCCAGTACTTC
TRBD2	TRBV12-3/TRBV12-4	TRBJ2-7	many	CASGEGFYEQYF	TGTGCCAGTGGGGAGGGTTTCTACGAGCAGTACTTC
-	TRBV11-1	TRBJ2-2	few	CASSLDGELTTGELFF	TGTGCCAGCAGCTTAGATGGAGAGCTGACCACCGGGGAGCTGTTTTTT
-	TRBV4-1	TRBJ1-2	few	CASSQAGLNYGYTF	TGCGCCAGCAGCCAAGCTGGGCTGAACTATGGCTACACCTTC
-	TRBV5-6	TRBJ2-7	many	CATGTGTYEQYF	TGTGCCACCGGGACGGGGACCTACGAGCAGTACTTC
-	TRBV5-1	TRBJ2-7	few	CASSPRTTYYEQYF	TGCGCCAGCAGCCCCCGGACTACCTACTACGAGCAGTACTTC
TRBD2	TRBV5-1	TRBJ2-1	-	CASSLTPGLADEQFF	TGCGCCAGCAGCTTGACACCGGGACTAGCGGATGAGCAGTTCTTC
-	TRBV19	TRBJ2-5	-	CASTMGTPTGETQYF	TGTGCCAGCACGATGGGGACCCCGACGGGGGAGACCCAGTACTTC
-	TRBV30	TRBJ1-1	few	CAWRRGRRIGAFF	TGTGCCTGGAGGCGGGGAAGGAGGATCGGCGCTTTCTTT
-	TRBV12-3/TRBV12-4	TRBJ2-7	few	CASRRMGGSGEQYF	TGTGCCAGCAGGAGAATGGGGGGAAGCGGGGAGCAGTACTTC
TRBD2	TRBV20-1	TRBJ2-1	-	CSATGTRGNEQFF	TGCAGTGCTACCGGGACTAGGGGTAATGAGCAGTTCTTC
-	TRBV7-2	TRBJ2-5	-	CASSPTNLETQYF	TGTGCCAGCAGCCCTACGAATCTAGAGACCCAGTACTTC
-	TRBV4-3	TRBJ1-4	-	CASSQDAGGASGDEKLFF	TGCGCCAGCAGCCAAGATGCGGGGGGCGCATCTGGGGATGAAAAACTGTTTTTT
TRBD1	TRBV29-1	TRBJ1-6	-	CSVETRGLRCSPLHF	TGCAGCGTTGAAACCAGGGGGCTGAGGTGTTCACCCCTCCACTTT
TRBD2	TRBV4-3	TRBJ2-5	few	CASSRVVAGAQTQYF	TGCGCCAGCAGCAGGGTTGTAGCGGGGGCTCAGACCCAGTACTTC
-	TRBV4-1	TRBJ1-2	few	CASSQATGTYGYTF	TGCGCCAGCAGCCAAGCTACGGGTACCTATGGCTACACCTTC
-	TRBV4-1	TRBJ2-7	many	CASSLQDSRIYEQYF	TGCGCCAGCAGCCTACAAGACTCGAGGATATACGAGCAGTACTTC
-	TRBV7-6	TRBJ2-2	many	CASSLNSPANTGELFF	TGTGCCAGCAGCTTAAACAGCCCCGCGAACACCGGGGAGCTGTTTTTT
-	TRBV6-4	TRBJ1-5	few	CASSDVGQRGGGPQHF	TGTGCCAGCAGTGACGTCGGACAGAGGGGGGGAGGGCCCCAGCATTTT
-	TRBV29-1	TRBJ2-1	few	CSVWGANEQFF	TGCAGCGTTTGGGGGGCCAATGAGCAGTTCTTC
-	TRBV3-1	TRBJ1-1	-	CASSPSHNTEAFF	TGTGCCAGCAGCCCCTCACATAACACTGAAGCTTTCTTT
-	TRBV27	TRBJ2-1	-	CASSSDPTGTNNEQFF	TGTGCCAGCAGTTCAGATCCTACCGGGACGAACAATGAGCAGTTCTTC
-	TRBV5-1	TRBJ1-2	-	CASSPGQYPGYTF	TGCGCCAGCAGCCCAGGACAGTACCCCGGCTACACCTTC
-	TRBV5-1	TRBJ2-5	few	CASSSKGYGGETQYF	TGCGCCAGCAGCTCTAAGGGGTACGGTGGAGAGACCCAGTACTTC